This T cell receptor beta chain was recorded in a study of T cells after posttransplantation cyclophosphamide. The V and J ends lost 3 bases and 4 bases, in that order; junction bases with no gene match: 4. Per germline, CDR1 LNHDA and CDR2 SQIVND (reference sequence). The CDR3 contains 15 residues. This clone has just a few counts. Clones were sequenced by immunoSEQ multiplex PCR, and TCRdb holds only the in-frame ones, with some missing. The table has roughly 7,400 clones, around 92% seen once. The source material was CD4+ T cells sorted from blood. The chain links TRBV19 to TRBJ2-1; 9 bases fit TRBD2. This clonotype originated in a woman between 50 and 59 years old in good health and a related stem cell transplant donor. In DNA form, the CDR3 reads TGTGCCAGTAGTATGGGACTAGCACCATACAATGAGCAGTTCTTC. Translation: CASSMGLAPYNEQFF.